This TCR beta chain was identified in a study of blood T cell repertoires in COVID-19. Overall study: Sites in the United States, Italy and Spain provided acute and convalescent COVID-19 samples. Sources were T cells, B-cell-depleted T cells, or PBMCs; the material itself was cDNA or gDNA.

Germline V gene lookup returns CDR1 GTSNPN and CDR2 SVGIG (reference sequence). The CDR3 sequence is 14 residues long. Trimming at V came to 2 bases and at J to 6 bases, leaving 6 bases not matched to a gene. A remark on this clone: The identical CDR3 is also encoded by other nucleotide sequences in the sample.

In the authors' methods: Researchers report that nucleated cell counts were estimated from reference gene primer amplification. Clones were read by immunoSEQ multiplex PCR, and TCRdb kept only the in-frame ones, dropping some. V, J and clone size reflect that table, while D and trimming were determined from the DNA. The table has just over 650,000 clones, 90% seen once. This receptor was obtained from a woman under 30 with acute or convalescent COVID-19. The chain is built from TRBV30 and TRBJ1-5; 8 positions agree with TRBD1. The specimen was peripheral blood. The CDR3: CAWSPDREGQPQHF. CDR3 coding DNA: TGTGCCTGGAGTCCGGACAGGGAAGGTCAGCCCCAGCATTTT.